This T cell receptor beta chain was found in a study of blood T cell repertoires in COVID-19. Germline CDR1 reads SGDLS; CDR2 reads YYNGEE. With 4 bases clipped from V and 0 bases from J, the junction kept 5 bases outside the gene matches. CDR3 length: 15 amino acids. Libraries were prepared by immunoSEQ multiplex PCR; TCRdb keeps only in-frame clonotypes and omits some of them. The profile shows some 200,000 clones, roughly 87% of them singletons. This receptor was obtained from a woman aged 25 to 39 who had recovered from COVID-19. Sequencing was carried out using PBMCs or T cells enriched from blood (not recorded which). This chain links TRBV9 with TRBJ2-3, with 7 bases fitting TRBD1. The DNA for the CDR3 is TGTGCCAGCAGCCAACAGGGGCCTAGCACAGATACGCAGTATTTT. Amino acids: CASSQQGPSTDTQYF.